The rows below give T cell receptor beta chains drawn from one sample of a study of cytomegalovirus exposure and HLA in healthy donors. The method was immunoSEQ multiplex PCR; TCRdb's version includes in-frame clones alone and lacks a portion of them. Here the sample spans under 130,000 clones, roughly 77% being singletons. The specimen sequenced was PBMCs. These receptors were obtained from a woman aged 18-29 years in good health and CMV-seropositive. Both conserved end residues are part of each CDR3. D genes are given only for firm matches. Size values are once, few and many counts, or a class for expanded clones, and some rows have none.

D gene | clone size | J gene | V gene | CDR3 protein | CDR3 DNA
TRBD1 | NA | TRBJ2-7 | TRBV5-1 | CASSLEQGARVEQYF | TGCGCCAGCAGCTTGGAACAGGGGGCGCGTGTCGAGCAGTACTTC
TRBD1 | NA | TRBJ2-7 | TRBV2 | CASSGQGGEQYF | TGTGCCAGCAGTGGACAGGGGGGAGAGCAGTACTTC
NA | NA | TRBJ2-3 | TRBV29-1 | CSGRDALVDTQYF | TGCAGCGGGCGGGACGCGTTGGTGGATACGCAGTATTTT
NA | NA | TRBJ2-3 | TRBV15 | CATSTPQGNTQYF | TGTGCCACCAGCACTCCCCAGGGGAATACGCAGTATTTT
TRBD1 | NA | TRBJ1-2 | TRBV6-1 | CAILADRAFYGYTF | TGTGCCATCCTCGCGGACAGGGCCTTCTATGGCTACACCTTC
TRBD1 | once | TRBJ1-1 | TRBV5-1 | CASSFAGGVGTEAFF | TGCGCCAGCAGCTTCGCAGGGGGCGTTGGCACTGAAGCTTTCTTT
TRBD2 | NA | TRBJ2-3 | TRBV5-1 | CASSLASQREANTQYF | TGCGCCAGCAGCTTGGCCAGCCAGCGGGAAGCTAATACGCAGTATTTT
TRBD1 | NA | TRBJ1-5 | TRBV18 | CASSPKGTGVSQPQHF | TGTGCCAGCTCACCTAAAGGGACAGGGGTGTCTCAGCCCCAGCATTTT
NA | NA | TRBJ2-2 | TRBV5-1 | CASSFEGESTGELFF | TGCGCCAGCAGCTTTGAAGGGGAATCCACCGGGGAGCTGTTTTTT
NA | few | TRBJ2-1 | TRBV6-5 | CASRAPFSEQFF | TGTGCCAGCAGAGCTCCGTTTAGCGAGCAGTTCTTC
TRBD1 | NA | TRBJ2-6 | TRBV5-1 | CASSFPGQNSGANVLTF | TGCGCCAGCAGCTTCCCGGGACAGAACTCTGGGGCCAACGTCCTGACTTTC
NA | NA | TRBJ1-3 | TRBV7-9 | CASSFAHVQISGNTIYF | TGTGCCAGCAGCTTTGCCCACGTACAGATCTCTGGAAACACCATATATTTT
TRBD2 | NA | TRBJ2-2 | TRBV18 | CASSPLAGENTGELFF | TGTGCCAGCTCACCCCTAGCGGGGGAAAACACCGGGGAGCTGTTTTTT
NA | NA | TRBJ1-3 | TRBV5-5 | CASSTSDTSSGNTIYF | TGTGCCAGCAGCACCTCGGACACGAGCTCTGGAAACACCATATATTTT
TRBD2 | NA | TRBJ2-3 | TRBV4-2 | CASSPQAVAGSTDTQYF | TGTGCCAGCAGCCCCCAGGCGGTAGCGGGATCCACAGATACGCAGTATTTT
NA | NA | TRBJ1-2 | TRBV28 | CASSSWGGAVPVRGFNYGCTF | TGTGCCAGCAGCTCTTGGGGGGGGGCCGTACCAGTAAGAGGGTTTAACTATGGCTGCACCTTC
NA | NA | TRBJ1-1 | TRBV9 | CASSVGLAGNTEAFF | TGTGCCAGCAGCGTGGGGCTGGCCGGGAACACTGAAGCTTTCTTT
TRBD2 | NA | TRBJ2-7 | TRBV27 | CASSYLGLAEFYEQYF | TGTGCCAGCAGTTACTTGGGTCTAGCGGAATTCTACGAGCAGTACTTC
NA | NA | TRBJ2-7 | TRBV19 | CATNRQETYEQYF | TGTGCCACTAACCGACAGGAGACCTACGAGCAGTACTTC
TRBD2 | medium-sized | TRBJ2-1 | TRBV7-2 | CASSLWSGLDSSYNEQFF | TGTGCCAGCAGCTTATGGTCAGGACTAGACTCTTCCTACAATGAGCAGTTCTTC
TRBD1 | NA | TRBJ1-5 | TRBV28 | CASSFFEGQLLSNQPQHF | TGTGCCAGCAGTTTCTTCGAGGGACAGCTCCTTAGCAATCAGCCCCAGCATTTT
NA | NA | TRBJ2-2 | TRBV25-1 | CASSEMAFLADTGELFF | TGTGCCAGCAGTGAAATGGCCTTTTTAGCGGACACCGGGGAGCTGTTTTTT
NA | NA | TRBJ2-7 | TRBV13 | CASSLGTPSPYEQYF | TGTGCCAGCAGCTTAGGGACACCAAGCCCCTACGAGCAGTACTTC
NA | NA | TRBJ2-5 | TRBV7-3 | CASSLHGTNGETQYF | TGTGCCAGCAGCTTACATGGGACAAATGGGGAGACCCAGTACTTC
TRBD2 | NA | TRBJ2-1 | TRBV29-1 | CSVRSGTRNNEQFF | TGCAGCGTCAGGTCCGGGACTAGAAACAATGAGCAGTTCTTC
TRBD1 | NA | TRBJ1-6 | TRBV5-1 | CASSYDRVNNSPLHF | TGCGCCAGCAGCTACGACAGGGTGAATAATTCACCCCTCCACTTT
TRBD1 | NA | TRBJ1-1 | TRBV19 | CASSGQANTEAFF | TGTGCCAGTTCCGGACAGGCGAACACTGAAGCTTTCTTT
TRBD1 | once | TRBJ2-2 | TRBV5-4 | CASSLGDRVIGELFF | TGTGCCAGCAGCTTAGGGGACAGGGTCATCGGGGAGCTGTTTTTT
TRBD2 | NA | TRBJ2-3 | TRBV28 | CASSFATSGRLTDTQYF | TGTGCCAGCAGTTTCGCGACTAGCGGGAGGCTGACAGATACGCAGTATTTT
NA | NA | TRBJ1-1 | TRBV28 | CASRRGRGRRDTEAFF | TGTGCCAGCAGACGGGGGAGGGGGAGGCGAGACACTGAAGCTTTCTTT
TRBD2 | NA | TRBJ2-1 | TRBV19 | CASSHRTSGTGNEQFF | TGTGCCAGTAGTCACAGGACTAGCGGGACGGGGAATGAGCAGTTCTTC
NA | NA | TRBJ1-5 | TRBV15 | CATSRDRGSNQPQHF | TGTGCCACCAGCAGAGACAGGGGTAGCAATCAGCCCCAGCATTTT
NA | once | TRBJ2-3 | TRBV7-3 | CASSPTGDTQYF | TGTGCCAGCAGCCCCACGGGGGATACGCAGTATTTT
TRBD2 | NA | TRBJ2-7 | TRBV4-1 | CASSQGFPGGFEQYF | TGCGCCAGCAGCCAAGGGTTTCCGGGGGGGTTCGAGCAGTACTTC
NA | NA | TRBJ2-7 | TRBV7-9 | CASSLRVGAPGEQYF | TGTGCCAGCAGCTTAAGGGTAGGGGCCCCCGGCGAGCAGTACTTC
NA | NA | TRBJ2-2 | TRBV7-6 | CASSLAKYTGKLFF | TGTGCCAGCAGCTTAGCGAAGTACACCGGGAAGCTGTTTTTT
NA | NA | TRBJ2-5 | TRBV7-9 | CASSPAGLPGAETQYF | TGTGCCAGCAGCCCCGCGGGACTACCGGGGGCAGAGACCCAGTACTTC
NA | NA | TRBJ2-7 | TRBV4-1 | CASSQARTVYEQYF | TGCGCCAGCAGCCAAGCCCGGACAGTTTACGAGCAGTACTTC
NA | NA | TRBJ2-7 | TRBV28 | CASSFLAAVLLGF | TGTGCCAGCAGTTTCCTTGCGGCAGTGCTACTCGGCTTC
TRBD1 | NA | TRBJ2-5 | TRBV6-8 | CASAPPRDRVQETQYF | TGTGCCAGCGCTCCCCCCCGGGACAGGGTCCAAGAGACCCAGTACTTC
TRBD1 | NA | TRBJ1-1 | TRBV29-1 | CNVGAAGTGTSGAFF | TGCAACGTTGGGGCGGCCGGGACAGGCACATCTGGAGCTTTCTTT
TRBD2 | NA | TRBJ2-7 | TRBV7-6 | CASSLGSSGAPYEQYF | TGTGCCAGCAGCCTGGGGAGTAGCGGGGCCCCCTACGAGCAGTACTTC
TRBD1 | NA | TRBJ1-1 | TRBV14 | CASSQDPWQGEWELNTEAFF | TGTGCCAGCAGCCAAGATCCGTGGCAGGGGGAGTGGGAGTTGAACACTGAAGCTTTCTTT
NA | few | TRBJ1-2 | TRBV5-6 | CASSSQGTYGYTF | TGTGCCAGCAGCTCTCAGGGCACCTATGGCTACACCTTC
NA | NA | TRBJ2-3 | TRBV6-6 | CASSHPAADQVDTQYF | TGTGCCAGCAGTCACCCCGCAGCGGATCAAGTAGATACGCAGTATTTT
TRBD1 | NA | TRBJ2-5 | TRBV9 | CASNRGVQETQYF | TGTGCCAGCAACAGGGGAGTCCAAGAGACCCAGTACTTC
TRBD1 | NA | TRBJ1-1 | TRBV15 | CATSRPKGQLNTEAFF | TGTGCCACCAGCAGACCTAAGGGACAGCTGAACACTGAAGCTTTCTTT
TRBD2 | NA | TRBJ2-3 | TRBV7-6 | CASSLGGGSDTQYF | TGTGCCAGCAGCTTAGGGGGGGGGTCCGATACGCAGTATTTT
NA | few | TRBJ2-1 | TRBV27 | CASSTERVLLSYNEQFF | TGTGCCAGCAGCACAGAGAGGGTACTACTATCCTACAATGAGCAGTTCTTC
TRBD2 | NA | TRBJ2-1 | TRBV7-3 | CASSLEREGLSKQFF | TGTGCCAGCAGCTTGGAGCGGGAGGGCCTGTCGAAGCAGTTCTTC
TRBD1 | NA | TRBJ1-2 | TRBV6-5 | CASSYSSGQVNYGYTF | TGTGCCAGCAGTTACTCTTCGGGACAGGTTAACTATGGCTACACCTTC